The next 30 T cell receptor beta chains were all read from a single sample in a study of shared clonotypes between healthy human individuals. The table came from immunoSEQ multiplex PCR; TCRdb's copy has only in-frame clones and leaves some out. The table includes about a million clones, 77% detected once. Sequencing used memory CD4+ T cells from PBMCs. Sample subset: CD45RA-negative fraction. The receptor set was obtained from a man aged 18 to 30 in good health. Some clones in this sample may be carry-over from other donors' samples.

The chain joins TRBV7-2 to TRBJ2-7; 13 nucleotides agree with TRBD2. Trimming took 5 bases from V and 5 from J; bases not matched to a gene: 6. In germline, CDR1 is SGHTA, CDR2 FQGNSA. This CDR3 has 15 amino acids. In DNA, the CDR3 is TGTGCCAGCAGCCCTCAACTAGCGGGAGGGCACGAGCAGTACTTC. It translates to CASSPQLAGGHEQYF. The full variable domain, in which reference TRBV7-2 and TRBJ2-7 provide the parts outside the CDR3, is GAGVSQSPSNKVTEKGKDVELRCDPISGHTALYWYRQSLGQGLEFLIYFQGNSAPDKSGLPSDRFSAERTGGSVSTLTIQRTQQEDSAVYLCASSPQLAGGHEQYFGPGTRLTVT.

The CDR3 loop reads CASGSQGALSNQPQHF. The CDR3 DNA reads TGTGCCAGCGGTTCACAGGGGGCCCTTAGCAATCAGCCCCAGCATTTT. The chain has TRBV2 and TRBJ1-5, with 9 bases aligning to TRBD1. The CDR3 loop spans 16 amino acids. V was pared by 8 bases and J by 0 bases, with 8 bases of the junction left unmatched. Germline CDR1 is SNHLY and CDR2 is FYNNEI.

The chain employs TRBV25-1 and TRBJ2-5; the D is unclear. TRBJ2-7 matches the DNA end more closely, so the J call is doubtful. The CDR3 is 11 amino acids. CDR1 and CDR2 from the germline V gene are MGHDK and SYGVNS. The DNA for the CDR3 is TGTGCCAGCAGTAGGGCCTACGAGCAGTACTTC. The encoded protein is CASSRAYEQYF.

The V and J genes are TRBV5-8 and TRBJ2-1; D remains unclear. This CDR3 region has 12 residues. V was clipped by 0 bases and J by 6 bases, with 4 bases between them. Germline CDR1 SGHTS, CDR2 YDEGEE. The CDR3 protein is CASSLGGNEQFF. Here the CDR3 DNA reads TGTGCCAGCAGCTTGGGAGGCAATGAGCAGTTCTTC.

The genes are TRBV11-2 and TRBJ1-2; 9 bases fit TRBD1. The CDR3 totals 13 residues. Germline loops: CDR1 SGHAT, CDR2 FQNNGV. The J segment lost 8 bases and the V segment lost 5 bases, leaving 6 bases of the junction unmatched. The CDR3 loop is CASSADRGGGYTF. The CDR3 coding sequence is TGTGCCAGCAGCGCCGACAGGGGGGGCGGCTACACCTTC.

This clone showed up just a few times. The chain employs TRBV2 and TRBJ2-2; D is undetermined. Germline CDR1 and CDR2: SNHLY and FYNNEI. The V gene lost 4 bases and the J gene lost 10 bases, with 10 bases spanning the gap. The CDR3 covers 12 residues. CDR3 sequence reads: CASSVEAEELFF. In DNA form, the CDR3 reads TGTGCCAGCAGTGTTGAGGCCGAGGAGCTGTTTTTT.

The CDR3 nucleotides read TGTGCCAGCAGCTTAGGGACAGGGGGCGTCTATGGCTACACCTTC. This encodes CASSLGTGGVYGYTF. The V and J genes are TRBV11-2 and TRBJ1-2; 11 bases are a match to TRBD1. Looked up from germline, CDR1 is SGHAT and CDR2 is FQNNGV. The junction had 2 bases not matched to a gene; V was cut back by 1 base and J by 4 bases. The CDR3 covers 15 residues.

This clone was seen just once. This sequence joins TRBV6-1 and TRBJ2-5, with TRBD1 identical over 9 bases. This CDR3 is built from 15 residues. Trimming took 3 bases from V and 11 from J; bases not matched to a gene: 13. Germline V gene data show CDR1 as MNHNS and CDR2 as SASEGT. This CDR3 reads CASSDIGQGRREQYF. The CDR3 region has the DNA TGTGCCAGCAGTGATATCGGACAGGGGCGTAGGGAGCAGTACTTC.

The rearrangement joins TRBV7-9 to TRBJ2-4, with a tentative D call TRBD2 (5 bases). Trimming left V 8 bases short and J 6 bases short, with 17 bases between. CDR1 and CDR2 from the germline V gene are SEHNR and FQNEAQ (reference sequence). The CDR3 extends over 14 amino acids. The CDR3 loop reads CASSVVGEGNIQYF. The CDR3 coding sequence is TGTGCCAGCTCTGTAGTGGGAGAAGGAAACATTCAGTACTTC.

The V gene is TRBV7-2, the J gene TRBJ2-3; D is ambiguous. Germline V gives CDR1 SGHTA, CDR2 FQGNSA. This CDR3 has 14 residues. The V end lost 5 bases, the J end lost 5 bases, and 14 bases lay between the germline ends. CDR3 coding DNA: TGTGCCAGCAGCCGCCCTTCGGGCATAGATACGCAGTATTTT. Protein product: CASSRPSGIDTQYF.

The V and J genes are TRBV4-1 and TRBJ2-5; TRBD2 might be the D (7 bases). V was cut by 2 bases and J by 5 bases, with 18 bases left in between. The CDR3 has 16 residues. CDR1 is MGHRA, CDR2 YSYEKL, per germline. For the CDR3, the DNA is TGCGCCAGCAGCCAACAAGGCGGGAGAGGGGGGGAGACCCAGTACTTC. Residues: CASSQQGGRGGETQYF.

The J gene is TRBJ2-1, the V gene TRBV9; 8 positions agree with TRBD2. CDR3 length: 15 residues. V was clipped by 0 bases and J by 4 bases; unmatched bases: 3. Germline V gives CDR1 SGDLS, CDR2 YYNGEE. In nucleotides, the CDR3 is TGTGCCAGCAGCGTAGCTACGGGGGGGTACAATGAGCAGTTCTTC. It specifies CASSVATGGYNEQFF.

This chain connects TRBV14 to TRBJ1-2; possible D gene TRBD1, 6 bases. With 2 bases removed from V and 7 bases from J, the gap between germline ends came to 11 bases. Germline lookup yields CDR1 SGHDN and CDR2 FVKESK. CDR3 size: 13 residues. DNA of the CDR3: TGTGCCAGCAGCCAAACACCAGGGGCTGGCTACACCTTC. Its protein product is CASSQTPGAGYTF. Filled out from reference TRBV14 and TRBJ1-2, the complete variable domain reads EAGVTQFPSHSVIEKGQTVTLRCDPISGHDNLYWYRRVMGKEIKFLLHFVKESKQDESGMPNNRFLAERTGGTYSTLKVQPAELEDSGVYFCASSQTPGAGYTFGSGTRLTVV.

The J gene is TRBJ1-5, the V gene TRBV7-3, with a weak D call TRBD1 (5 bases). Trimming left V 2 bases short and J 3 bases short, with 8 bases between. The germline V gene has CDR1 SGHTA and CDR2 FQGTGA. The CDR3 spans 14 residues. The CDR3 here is CASSLEGPNQPQHF. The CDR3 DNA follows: TGTGCCAGCAGCTTAGAGGGGCCCAATCAGCCCCAGCATTTT.

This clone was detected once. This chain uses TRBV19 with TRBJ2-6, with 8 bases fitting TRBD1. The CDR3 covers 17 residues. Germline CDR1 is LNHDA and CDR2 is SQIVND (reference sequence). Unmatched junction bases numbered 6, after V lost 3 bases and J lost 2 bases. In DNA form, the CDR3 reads TGTGCCAGTAGTATCGGCAGGGGGCGGACTGGGGCCAACGTCCTGACTTTC. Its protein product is CASSIGRGRTGANVLTF.

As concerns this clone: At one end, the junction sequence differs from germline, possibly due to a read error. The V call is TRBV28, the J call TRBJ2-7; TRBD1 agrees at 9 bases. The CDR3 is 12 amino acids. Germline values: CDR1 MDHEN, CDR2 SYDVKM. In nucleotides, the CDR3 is TGTGCCAGCAGTTTAGGGATTGGGGACAGGGACTTC. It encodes CASSLGIGDRDF.

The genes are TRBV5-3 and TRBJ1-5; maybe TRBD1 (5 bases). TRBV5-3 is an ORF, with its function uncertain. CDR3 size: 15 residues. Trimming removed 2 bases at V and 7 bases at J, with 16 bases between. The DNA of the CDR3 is TGTGCCAGAAGCTTCGGGTGGGGGGAAAACCAGCCCCAGCATTTT. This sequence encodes CARSFGWGENQPQHF.

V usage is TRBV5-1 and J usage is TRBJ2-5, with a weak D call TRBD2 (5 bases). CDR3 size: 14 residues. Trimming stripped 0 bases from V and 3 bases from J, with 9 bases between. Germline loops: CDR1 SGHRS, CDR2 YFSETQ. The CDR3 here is CASSLVGLEETQYF. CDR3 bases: TGCGCCAGCAGCTTGGTCGGACTGGAAGAGACCCAGTACTTC.

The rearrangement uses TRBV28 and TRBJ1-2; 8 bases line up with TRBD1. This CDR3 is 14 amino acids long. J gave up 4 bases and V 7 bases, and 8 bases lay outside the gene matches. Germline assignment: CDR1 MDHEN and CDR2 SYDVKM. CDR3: CASTRQGSGYGYTF. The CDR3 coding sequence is TGTGCCAGCACTCGACAGGGGTCCGGCTATGGCTACACCTTC.

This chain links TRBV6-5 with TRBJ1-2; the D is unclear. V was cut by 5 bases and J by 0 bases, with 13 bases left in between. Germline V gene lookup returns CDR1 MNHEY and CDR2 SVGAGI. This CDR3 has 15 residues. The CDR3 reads CASSPLGGANYGYTF. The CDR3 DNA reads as TGTGCCAGCAGTCCCTTGGGAGGCGCTAACTATGGCTACACCTTC.

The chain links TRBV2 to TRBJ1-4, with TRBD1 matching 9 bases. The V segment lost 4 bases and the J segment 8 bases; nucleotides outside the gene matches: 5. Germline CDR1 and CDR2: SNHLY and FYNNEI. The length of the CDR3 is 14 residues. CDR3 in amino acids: CASSAADRGEKLFF. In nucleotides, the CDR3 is TGTGCCAGCAGTGCTGCCGACAGGGGGGAAAAACTGTTTTTT. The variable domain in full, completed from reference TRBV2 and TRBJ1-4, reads EPEVTQTPSHQVTQMGQEVILRCVPISNHLYFYWYRQILGQKVEFLVSFYNNEISEKSEIFDDQFSVERPDGSNFTLKIRSTKLEDSAMYFCASSAADRGEKLFFGSGTQLSVL.

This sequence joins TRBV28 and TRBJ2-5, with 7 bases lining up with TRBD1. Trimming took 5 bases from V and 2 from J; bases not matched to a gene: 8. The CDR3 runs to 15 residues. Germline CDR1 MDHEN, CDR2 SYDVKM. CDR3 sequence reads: CASSTTGVGQETQYF. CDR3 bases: TGTGCCAGCAGTACCACAGGGGTGGGACAAGAGACCCAGTACTTC.

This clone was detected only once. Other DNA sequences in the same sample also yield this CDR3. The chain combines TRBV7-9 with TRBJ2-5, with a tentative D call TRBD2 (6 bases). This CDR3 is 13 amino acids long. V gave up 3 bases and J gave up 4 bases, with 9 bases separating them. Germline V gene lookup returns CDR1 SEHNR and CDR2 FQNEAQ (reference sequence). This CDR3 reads CASSLLGGETQYF. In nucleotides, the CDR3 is TGTGCCAGCAGCTTGCTGGGGGGAGAGACCCAGTACTTC. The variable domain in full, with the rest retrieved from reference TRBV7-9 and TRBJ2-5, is DTGVSQNPRHKITKRGQNVTFRCDPISEHNRLYWYRQTLGQGPEFLTYFQNEAQLEKSRLLSDRFSAERPKGSFSTLEIQRTEQGDSAMYLCASSLLGGETQYFGPGTRLLVL.

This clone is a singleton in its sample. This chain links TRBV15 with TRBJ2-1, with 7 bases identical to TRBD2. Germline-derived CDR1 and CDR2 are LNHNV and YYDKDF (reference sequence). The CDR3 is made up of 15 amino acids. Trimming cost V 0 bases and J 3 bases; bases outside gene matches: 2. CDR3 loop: CATSRDQRDYNEQFF. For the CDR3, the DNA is TGTGCCACCAGCAGAGATCAGCGGGACTACAATGAGCAGTTCTTC.

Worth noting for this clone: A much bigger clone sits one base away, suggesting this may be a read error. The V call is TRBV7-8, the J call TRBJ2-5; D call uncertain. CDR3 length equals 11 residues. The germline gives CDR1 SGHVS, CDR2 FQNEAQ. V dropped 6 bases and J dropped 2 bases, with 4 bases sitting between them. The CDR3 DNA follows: TGTGCCAGCAGTTATCAAGAGACCCAGTACTTC. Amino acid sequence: CASSYQETQYF.

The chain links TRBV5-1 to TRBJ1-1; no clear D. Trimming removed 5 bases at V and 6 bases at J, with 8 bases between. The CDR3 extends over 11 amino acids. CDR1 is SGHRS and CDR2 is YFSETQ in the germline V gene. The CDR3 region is CASRQSAEAFF. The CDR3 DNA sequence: TGCGCCAGCAGACAGTCGGCTGAAGCTTTCTTT.

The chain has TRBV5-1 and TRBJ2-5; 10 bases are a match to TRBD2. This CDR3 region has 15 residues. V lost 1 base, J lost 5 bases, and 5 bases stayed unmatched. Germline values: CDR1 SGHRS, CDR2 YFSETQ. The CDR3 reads CASSLSSSGSETQYF. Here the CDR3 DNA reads TGCGCCAGCAGCTTGTCCTCTAGCGGGAGCGAGACCCAGTACTTC. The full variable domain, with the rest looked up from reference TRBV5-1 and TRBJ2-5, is KAGVTQTPRYLIKTRGQQVTLSCSPISGHRSVSWYQQTPGQGLQFLFEYFSETQRNKGNFPGRFSGRQFSNSRSEMNVSTLELGDSALYLCASSLSSSGSETQYFGPGTRLLVL.

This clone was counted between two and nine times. Here the CDR3 DNA reads TGCGCCAGCAGCCAAGAAGGGCGGGGACCCTACGAGCAGTACTTC. Protein product: CASSQEGRGPYEQYF. The genes are TRBV4-1 and TRBJ2-7; D perhaps matches TRBD2 (6 bases). The CDR3 contains 15 residues. Looked up from germline, CDR1 is MGHRA and CDR2 is YSYEKL. V was trimmed by 0 bases and J by 2 bases, leaving 11 bases between them.

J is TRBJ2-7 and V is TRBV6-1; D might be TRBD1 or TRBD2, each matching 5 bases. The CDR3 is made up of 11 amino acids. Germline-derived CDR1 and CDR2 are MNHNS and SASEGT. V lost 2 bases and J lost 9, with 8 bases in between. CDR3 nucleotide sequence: TGTGCCAGCAGTGAACGGGGACCGCAGTACTTC. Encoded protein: CASSERGPQYF.

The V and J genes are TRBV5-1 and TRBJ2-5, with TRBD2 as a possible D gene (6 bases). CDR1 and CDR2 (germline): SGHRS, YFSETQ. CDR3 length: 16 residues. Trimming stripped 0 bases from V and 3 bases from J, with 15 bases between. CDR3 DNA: TGCGCCAGCAGCTTGGGGACTGGAGGGGTTAAAGAGACCCAGTACTTC. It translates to CASSLGTGGVKETQYF.